This entry describes one TCR beta chain. The data originate from a study of cytomegalovirus exposure and HLA in healthy donors. Study context: Unique TCRs from HLA-typed donors, 65 million to 85 million of them, were held in an early data release.

Trimming left V 5 bases short and J 6 bases short, with 16 bases between. The CDR3 is 14 residues long. Germline-derived CDR1 and CDR2 are LNHDA and SQIVND (reference sequence). 13 Jbeta primers and 60 Vbeta primers were used for the PCR. Profiling relied on immunoSEQ multiplex PCR, and the TCRdb table lists in-frame clones only, not all of them. The repertoire holds 70,000 to 95,000 clones, with roughly 60% as singletons. The TCR was taken from a woman aged 25 to 39 in good health and CMV-seropositive. Sequencing input: PBMCs. The chain is built from TRBV19 and TRBJ1-1; D ambiguous. The CDR3 coding sequence is TGTGCCAGTAGTCTAAATCCGGGGTTTGCTGAAGCTTTCTTT. As protein: CASSLNPGFAEAFF.